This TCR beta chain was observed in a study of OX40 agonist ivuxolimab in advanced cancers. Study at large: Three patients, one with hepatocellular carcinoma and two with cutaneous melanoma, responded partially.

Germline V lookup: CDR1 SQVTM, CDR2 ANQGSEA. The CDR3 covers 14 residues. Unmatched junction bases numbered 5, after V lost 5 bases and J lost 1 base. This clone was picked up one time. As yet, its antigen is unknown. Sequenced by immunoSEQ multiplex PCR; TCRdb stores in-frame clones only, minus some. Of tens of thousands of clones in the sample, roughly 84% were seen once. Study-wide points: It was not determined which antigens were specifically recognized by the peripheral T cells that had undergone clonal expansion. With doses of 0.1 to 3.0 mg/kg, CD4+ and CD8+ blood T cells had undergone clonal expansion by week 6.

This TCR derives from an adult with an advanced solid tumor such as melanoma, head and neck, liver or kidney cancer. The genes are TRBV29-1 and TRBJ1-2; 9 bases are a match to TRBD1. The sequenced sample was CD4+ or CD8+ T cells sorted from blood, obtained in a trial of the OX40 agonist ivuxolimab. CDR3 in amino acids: CSVSGQGSNYGYTF. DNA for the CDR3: TGCAGCGTTTCCGGACAGGGGAGTAACTATGGCTACACCTTC.